This T cell receptor beta chain was sequenced in a study of brain T cells in children with intractable seizures. Noted time point: blood from clinic visit 5 months post-surgery; TSC patient then seizure free. Only cases whose brain tissue showed the highest T cell transcript signatures were sequenced. Profiling relied on immunoSEQ multiplex PCR, and the TCRdb table lists in-frame clones only, not all of them. The repertoire holds about 320,000 clones, with about 93% as singletons. As to this clone: Its target is unknown.

This CDR3 region has 15 residues. V lost 1 base to trimming and J lost 7 bases, with 15 bases between them. Germline values: CDR1 SGHTS, CDR2 YDEGEE. Study outcomes and limitations: Pre-surgery blood may have been undersampled, hiding some clones.

The input for sequencing was peripheral blood, taken 4 to 5 months after surgery. This receptor was taken from a boy under three years old with tuberous sclerosis and intractable seizures. This chain connects TRBV5-8 to TRBJ2-1; D perhaps matches TRBD2 (6 bases). The CDR3 loop reads CASSLSGSSPNEQFF. The CDR3 nucleotides read TGTGCCAGCAGCTTGAGCGGGTCCTCCCCAAATGAGCAGTTCTTC.